The 10 T cell receptor beta chains below come from one sample, sequenced in a study of shared clonotypes between healthy human individuals. Clones were read by immunoSEQ multiplex PCR, and TCRdb kept only the in-frame ones, dropping some. Of approximately 2.1 million clones listed, over 85% were seen once; the top ten hold about 0.39%. The material sequenced was naive CD4+ T cells from PBMCs. Regarding subset: CD45RA+ positively selected. These receptors were collected from a man aged 18-30 years in good health. Some clones in this sample may be carry-over from other donors' samples.

This clone was counted between two and nine times. V and J are TRBV30 and TRBJ1-1; D remains ambiguous. V was pared by 6 bases and J by 0 bases, with 14 bases between. The CDR3 has 14 residues. Germline lookup yields CDR1 GTSNPN and CDR2 SVGIG (reference sequence). CDR3 protein: CACEGGSVNTEAFF. The CDR3, as DNA: TGTGCCTGTGAAGGCGGGAGCGTGAACACTGAAGCTTTCTTT.

The count of this clone is one. The CDR3 is CASSLQDNYGYTF. The CDR3 nucleotides are TGTGCCAGCAGTTTACAGGATAACTATGGCTACACCTTC. The chain couples TRBV28 to TRBJ1-2, with D unresolved. V was shortened by 2 bases and J by 1 base, with 5 bases between the two germline ends. The length of the CDR3 is 13 residues. CDR1 MDHEN and CDR2 SYDVKM come from the germline V gene.

This sequence joins TRBV7-8 and TRBJ2-5; TRBD2 agrees at 7 bases. The J segment lost 6 bases and the V segment lost 1 base, leaving 5 bases of the junction unmatched. Germline CDR1 SGHVS, CDR2 FQNEAQ. CDR3 length equals 14 residues. The chain's CDR3 is CASSLEGGSQTQYF. The CDR3 DNA sequence: TGTGCCAGCAGCTTAGAGGGCGGGAGCCAGACCCAGTACTTC.

The chain uses TRBV29-1 and TRBJ1-5; 9 bases match TRBD1. With V trimmed by 6 bases and J by 6 bases, 6 bases remained unmatched. Germline CDR1 SQVTM, CDR2 ANQGSEA. This CDR3 has 13 residues. CDR3 coding DNA: TGCAGCGTCCGGACAGGGGTAAGTCAGCCCCAGCATTTT. It specifies CSVRTGVSQPQHF. Full variable domain (rest looked up from reference TRBV29-1 and TRBJ1-5): SAVISQKPSRDICQRGTSLTIQCQVDSQVTMMFWYRQQPGQSLTLIATANQGSEATYESGFVIDKFPISRPNLTFSTLTVSNMSPEDSSIYLCSVRTGVSQPQHFGDGTRLSIL.

This clone was recorded once. This CDR3 is CASRQTSGADTQYF. The CDR3 DNA is TGCGCCAGCAGGCAGACTAGCGGGGCAGATACGCAGTATTTT. This sequence joins TRBV4-1 and TRBJ2-3, with 11 bases lining up with TRBD2. The V segment lost 6 bases and the J segment 4 bases; nucleotides outside the gene matches: 3. This CDR3 has 14 residues. Germline lookup yields CDR1 MGHRA and CDR2 YSYEKL.

The rearrangement uses TRBV15 and TRBJ1-1; D gene ambiguous. V was shortened by 0 bases and J by 6 bases, with 14 bases between the two germline ends. Germline lookup yields CDR1 LNHNV and CDR2 YYDKDF (reference sequence). CDR3 length: 15 residues. The CDR3 spells CATSRDPGSGPEAFF. DNA of the CDR3: TGTGCCACCAGCAGAGATCCGGGATCCGGCCCTGAAGCTTTCTTT.

The V and J genes are TRBV2 and TRBJ2-2, with D perhaps matching TRBD2 (5 bases). The germline V and J ends were trimmed by 7 bases and 0 bases, with 12 bases remaining between them. Germline values: CDR1 SNHLY, CDR2 FYNNEI. CDR3 size: 15 residues. CDR3 sequence reads: CASIRSLANTGELFF. CDR3 bases: TGTGCCAGCATAAGGTCACTAGCGAACACCGGGGAGCTGTTTTTT.

The rearrangement joins TRBV11-2 to TRBJ2-5; D might be TRBD1 or TRBD2, each matching 6 bases. Germline V gene data show CDR1 as SGHAT and CDR2 as FQNNGV. There are 14 residues in the CDR3. Trimming removed 5 bases from V and 4 bases from J, with 14 bases in between. The CDR3 nucleotides are TGTGCCAGCAGCCTGAGGGGGGCTGGAGAGACCCAGTACTTC. It codes for CASSLRGAGETQYF. The whole variable domain, remainder taken from reference TRBV11-2 and TRBJ2-5, is EAGVAQSPRYKIIEKRQSVAFWCNPISGHATLYWYQQILGQGPKLLIQFQNNGVVDDSQLPKDRFSAERLKGVDSTLKIQPAKLEDSAVYLCASSLRGAGETQYFGPGTRLLVL.

The CDR3 nucleotides read TGTGCCAGCAGCTCGGGACAGACAGTCCTCACAGATACGCAGTATTTT. Translation: CASSSGQTVLTDTQYF. This chain connects TRBV7-6 to TRBJ2-3, with 7 bases matching TRBD1. The CDR3 has 16 amino acids. Unmatched junction bases numbered 9, after V lost 4 bases and J lost 2 bases. Germline lookup yields CDR1 SGHVS and CDR2 FNYEAQ.

The V call is TRBV29-1, the J call TRBJ1-1; TRBD1 aligns across 8 bases. The CDR3 spans 14 residues. CDR1 is SQVTM and CDR2 is ANQGSEA in the germline V gene. V shed 5 bases, J shed 10 bases, and the junction held 15 bases outside the gene matches. CDR3 sequence: CSVPPVQGAPGAFF. In nucleotides, the CDR3 is TGCAGCGTTCCCCCGGTCCAGGGGGCGCCGGGAGCTTTCTTT.